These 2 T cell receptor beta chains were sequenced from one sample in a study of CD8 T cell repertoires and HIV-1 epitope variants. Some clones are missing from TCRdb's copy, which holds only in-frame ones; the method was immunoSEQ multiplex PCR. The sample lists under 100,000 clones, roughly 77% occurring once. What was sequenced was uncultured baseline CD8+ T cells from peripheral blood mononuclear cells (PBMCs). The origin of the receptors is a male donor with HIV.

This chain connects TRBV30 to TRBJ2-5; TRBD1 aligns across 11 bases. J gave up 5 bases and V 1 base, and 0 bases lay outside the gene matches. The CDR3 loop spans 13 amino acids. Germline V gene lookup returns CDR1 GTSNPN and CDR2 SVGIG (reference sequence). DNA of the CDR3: TGTGCCTGGAGTGGGACAGGGGGCGAGACCCAGTACTTC. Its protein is CAWSGTGGETQYF.

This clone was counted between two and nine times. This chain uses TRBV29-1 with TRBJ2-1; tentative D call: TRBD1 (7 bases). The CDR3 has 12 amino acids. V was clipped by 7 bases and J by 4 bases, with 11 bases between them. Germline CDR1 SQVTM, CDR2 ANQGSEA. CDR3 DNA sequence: TGCAGCGGTGCAGGGGGGTACAATGAGCAGTTCTTC. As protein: CSGAGGYNEQFF.